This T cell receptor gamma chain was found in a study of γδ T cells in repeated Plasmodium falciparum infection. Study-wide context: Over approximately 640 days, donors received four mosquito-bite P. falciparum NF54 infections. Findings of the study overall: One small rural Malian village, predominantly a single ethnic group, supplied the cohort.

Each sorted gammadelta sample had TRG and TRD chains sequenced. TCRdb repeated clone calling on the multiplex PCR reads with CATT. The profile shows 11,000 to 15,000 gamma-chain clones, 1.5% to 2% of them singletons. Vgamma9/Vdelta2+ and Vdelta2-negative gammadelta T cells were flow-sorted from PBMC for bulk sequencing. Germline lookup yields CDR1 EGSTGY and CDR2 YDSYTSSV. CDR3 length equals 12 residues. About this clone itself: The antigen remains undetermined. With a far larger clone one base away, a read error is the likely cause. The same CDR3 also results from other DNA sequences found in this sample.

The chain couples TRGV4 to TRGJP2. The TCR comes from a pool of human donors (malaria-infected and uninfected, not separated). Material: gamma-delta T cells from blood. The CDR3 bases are TGTGCCACCTGGGATGGGCACGGGATTAAGACGTTT. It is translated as CATWDGHGIKTF.